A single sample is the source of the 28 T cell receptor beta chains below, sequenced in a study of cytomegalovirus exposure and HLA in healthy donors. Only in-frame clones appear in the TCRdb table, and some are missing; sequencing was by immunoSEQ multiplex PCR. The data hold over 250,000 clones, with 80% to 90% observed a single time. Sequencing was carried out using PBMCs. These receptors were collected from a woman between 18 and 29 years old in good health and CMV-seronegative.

The chain's CDR3 is CASSQDGRGSPYYEQYF. CDR3 nucleotides: TGCGCCAGCAGCCAAGATGGCAGGGGGTCTCCATACTACGAGCAGTACTTC. The rearrangement joins TRBV4-3 to TRBJ2-7, with 7 positions matching TRBD1. CDR3 length: 17 amino acids. The germline V gene encodes CDR1 LGHNA and CDR2 YSLEER. V dropped 0 bases and J dropped 3; count of bases not matched to a gene: 11.

The CDR3 nucleotides read TGCGCCAGTCGCGGGGGAGCCTCCTACAATGAGCAGTTCTTC. Amino acids: CASRGGASYNEQFF. The rearrangement links TRBV4-3 to TRBJ2-1; the match to TRBD2 covers 7 bases. V shed 9 bases, J shed 0 bases, and the junction held 5 bases outside the gene matches. This CDR3 has 14 residues. Germline V gene sequence: CDR1 LGHNA, CDR2 YSLEER.

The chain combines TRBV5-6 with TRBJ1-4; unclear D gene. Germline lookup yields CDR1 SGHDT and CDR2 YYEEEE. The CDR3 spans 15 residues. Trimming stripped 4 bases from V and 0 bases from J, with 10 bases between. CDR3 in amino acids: CASSQVSSTNEKLFF. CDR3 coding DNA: TGTGCCAGCAGCCAGGTGTCGTCAACTAATGAAAAACTGTTTTTT.

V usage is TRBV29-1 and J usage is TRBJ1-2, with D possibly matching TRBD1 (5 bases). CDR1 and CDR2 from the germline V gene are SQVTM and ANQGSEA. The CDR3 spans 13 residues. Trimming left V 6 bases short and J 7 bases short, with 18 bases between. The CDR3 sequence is CSVPTHGGGGYTF. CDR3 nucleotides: TGCAGCGTGCCAACCCACGGGGGTGGTGGCTACACCTTC.

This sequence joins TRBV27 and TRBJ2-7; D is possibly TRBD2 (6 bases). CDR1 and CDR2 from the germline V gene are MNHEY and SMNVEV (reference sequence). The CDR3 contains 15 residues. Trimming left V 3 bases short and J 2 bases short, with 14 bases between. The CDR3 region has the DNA TGTGCCAGCAGTTTTACCGGGACTGGGACCTACGAGCAGTACTTC. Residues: CASSFTGTGTYEQYF.

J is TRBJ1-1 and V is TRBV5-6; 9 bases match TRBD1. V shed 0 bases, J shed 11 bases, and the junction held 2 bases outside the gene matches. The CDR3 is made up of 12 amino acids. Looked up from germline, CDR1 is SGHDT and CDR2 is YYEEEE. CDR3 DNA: TGTGCCAGCAGCTTGGCGACAGGGGGGGCTTTCTTT. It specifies CASSLATGGAFF.

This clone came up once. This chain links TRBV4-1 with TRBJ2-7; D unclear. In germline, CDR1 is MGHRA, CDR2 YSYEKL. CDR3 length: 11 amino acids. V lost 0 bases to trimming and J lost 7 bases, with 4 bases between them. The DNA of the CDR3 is TGCGCCAGCAGCCAAGATAGTGAGCAGTACTTC. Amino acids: CASSQDSEQYF.

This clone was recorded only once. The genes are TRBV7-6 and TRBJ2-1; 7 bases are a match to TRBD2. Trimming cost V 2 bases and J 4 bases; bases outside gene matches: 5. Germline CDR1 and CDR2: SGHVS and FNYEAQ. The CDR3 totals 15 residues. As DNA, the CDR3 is TGTGCCAGCAGCTTACAGGGTAGCGGGTACAATGAGCAGTTCTTC. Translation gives CASSLQGSGYNEQFF.

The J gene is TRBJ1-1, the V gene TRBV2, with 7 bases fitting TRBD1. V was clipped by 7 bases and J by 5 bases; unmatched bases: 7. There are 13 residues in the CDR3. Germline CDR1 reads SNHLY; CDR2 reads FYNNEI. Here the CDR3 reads CASMLQGRTEAFF. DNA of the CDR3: TGTGCCAGCATGCTACAGGGGAGGACTGAAGCTTTCTTT.

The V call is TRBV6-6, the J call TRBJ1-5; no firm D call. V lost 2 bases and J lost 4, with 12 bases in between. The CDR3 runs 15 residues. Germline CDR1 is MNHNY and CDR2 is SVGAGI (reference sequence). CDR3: CASSYDVTANQPQHF. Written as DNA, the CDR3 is TGTGCCAGCAGTTACGATGTCACAGCTAATCAGCCCCAGCATTTT.

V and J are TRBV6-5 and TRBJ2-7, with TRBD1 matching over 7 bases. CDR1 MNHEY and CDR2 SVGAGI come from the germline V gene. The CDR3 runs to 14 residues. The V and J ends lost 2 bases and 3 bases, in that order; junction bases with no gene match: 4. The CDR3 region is CASSYEYRGYEQYF. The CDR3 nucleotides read TGTGCCAGCAGTTACGAGTACAGGGGCTACGAGCAGTACTTC.

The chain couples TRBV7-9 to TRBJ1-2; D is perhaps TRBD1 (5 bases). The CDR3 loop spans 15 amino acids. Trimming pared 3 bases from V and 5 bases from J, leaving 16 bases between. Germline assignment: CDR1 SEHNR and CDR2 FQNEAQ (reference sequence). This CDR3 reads CASSFRQGSGYGYTF. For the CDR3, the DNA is TGTGCCAGCAGCTTCCGTCAGGGCTCTGGGTATGGCTACACCTTC.

CDR3 in amino acids: CASSEGDSRTEAFF. CDR3 in DNA: TGCGCCAGCAGTGAAGGGGACAGCCGGACTGAAGCTTTCTTT. This chain uses TRBV10-1 with TRBJ1-1, with 7 bases identical to TRBD1. The CDR3 has 14 residues. The V segment lost 3 bases and the J segment 5 bases; nucleotides outside the gene matches: 6. Germline V gives CDR1 WNHNN, CDR2 SYGVQD (reference sequence).

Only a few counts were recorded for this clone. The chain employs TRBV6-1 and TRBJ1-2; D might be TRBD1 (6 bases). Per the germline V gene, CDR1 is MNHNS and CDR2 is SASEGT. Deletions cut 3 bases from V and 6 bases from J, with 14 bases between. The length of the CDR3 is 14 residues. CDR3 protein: CASSDLGGTDGYTF. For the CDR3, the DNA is TGTGCCAGCAGTGATCTAGGGGGAACAGATGGCTACACCTTC.

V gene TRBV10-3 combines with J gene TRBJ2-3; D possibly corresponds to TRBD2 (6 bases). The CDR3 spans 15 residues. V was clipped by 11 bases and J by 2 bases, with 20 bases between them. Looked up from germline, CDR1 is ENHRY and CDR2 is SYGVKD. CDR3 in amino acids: CALGRGSGDTDTQYF. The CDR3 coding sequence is TGTGCCCTAGGCCGCGGTAGCGGAGACACAGATACGCAGTATTTT.

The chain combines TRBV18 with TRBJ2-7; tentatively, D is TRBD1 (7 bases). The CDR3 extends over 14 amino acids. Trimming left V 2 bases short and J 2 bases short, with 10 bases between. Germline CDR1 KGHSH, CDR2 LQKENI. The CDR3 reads CASSPAGGTYEQYF. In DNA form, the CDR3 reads TGTGCCAGCTCACCAGCAGGGGGGACCTACGAGCAGTACTTC.

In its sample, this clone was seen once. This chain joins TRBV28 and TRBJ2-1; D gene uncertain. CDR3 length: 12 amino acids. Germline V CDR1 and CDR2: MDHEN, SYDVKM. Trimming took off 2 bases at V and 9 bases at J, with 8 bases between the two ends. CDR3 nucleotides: TGTGCCAGCAGTTTAAGTAGTGGTGAGCAGTTCTTC. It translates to CASSLSSGEQFF.

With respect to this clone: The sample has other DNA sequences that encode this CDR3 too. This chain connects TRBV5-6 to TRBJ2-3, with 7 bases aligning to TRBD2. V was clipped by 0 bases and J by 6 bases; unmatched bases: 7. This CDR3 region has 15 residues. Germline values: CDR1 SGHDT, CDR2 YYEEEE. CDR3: CASSLGGGSTDTQYF. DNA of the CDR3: TGTGCCAGCAGCTTGGGGGGAGGGTCCACTGATACGCAGTATTTT.

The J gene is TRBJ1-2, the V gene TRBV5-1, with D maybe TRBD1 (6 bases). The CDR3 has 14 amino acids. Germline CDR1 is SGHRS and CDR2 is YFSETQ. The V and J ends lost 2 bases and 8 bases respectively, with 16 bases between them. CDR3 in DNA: TGCGCCAGCAGCTTTCTCAGGGGCTTCCTCGGCTACACCTTC. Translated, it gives CASSFLRGFLGYTF.

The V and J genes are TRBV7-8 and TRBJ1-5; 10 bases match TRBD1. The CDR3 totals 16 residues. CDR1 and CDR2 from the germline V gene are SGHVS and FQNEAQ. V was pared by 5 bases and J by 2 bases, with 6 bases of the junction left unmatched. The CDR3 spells CASSQGTGAGNQPQHF. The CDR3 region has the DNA TGTGCCAGCAGCCAAGGGACAGGGGCCGGCAATCAGCCCCAGCATTTT.

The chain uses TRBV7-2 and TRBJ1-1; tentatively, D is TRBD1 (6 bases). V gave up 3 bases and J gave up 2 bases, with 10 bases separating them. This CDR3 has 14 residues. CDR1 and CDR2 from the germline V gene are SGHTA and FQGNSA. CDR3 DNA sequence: TGTGCCAGCAGCTTGAACAGGGTTAACACTGAAGCTTTCTTT. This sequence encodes CASSLNRVNTEAFF.

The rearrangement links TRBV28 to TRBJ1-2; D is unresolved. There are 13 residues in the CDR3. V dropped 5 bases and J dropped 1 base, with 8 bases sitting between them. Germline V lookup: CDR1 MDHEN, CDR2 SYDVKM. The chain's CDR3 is CASSPRFNYGYTF. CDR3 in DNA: TGTGCCAGCAGTCCCAGATTTAACTATGGCTACACCTTC.

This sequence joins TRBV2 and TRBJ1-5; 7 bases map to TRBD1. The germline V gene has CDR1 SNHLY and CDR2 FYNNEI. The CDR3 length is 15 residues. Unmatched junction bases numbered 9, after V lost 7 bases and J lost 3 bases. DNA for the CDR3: TGTGCCAGCACCGAACAGGGGCCGGACAATCAGCCCCAGCATTTT. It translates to CASTEQGPDNQPQHF.

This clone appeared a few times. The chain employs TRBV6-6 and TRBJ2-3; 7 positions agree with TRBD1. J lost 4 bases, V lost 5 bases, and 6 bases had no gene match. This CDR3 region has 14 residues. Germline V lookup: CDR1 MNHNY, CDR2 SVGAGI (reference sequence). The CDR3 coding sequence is TGTGCCAGCAGTAAACAGGGGCCGCCAGATACGCAGTATTTT. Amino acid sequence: CASSKQGPPDTQYF.

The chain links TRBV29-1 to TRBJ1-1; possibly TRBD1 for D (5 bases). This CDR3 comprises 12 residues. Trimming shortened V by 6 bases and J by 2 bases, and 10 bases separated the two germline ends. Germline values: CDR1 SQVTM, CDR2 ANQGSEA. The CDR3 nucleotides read TGCAGCGTCGGGGGGGTTAACACTGAAGCTTTCTTT. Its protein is CSVGGVNTEAFF.

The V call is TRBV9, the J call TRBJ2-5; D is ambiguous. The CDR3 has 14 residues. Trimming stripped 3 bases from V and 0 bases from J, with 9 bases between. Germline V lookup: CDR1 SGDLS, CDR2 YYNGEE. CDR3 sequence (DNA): TGTGCCAGCAGCGCACCTCGGGACCAAGAGACCCAGTACTTC. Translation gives CASSAPRDQETQYF.

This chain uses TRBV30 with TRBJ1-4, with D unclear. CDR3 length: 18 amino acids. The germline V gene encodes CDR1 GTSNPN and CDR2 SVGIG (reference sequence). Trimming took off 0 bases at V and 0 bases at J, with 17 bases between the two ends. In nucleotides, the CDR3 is TGTGCCTGGAGTGTATTGGGCACATTGCCCTCAACTAATGAAAAACTGTTTTTT. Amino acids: CAWSVLGTLPSTNEKLFF.

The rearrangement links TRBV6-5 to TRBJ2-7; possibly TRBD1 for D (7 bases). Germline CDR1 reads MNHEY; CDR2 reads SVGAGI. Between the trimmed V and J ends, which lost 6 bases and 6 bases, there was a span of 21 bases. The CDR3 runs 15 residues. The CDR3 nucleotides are TGTGCCAGCAGCTTGGAGGGGCAGGGGGTTAGCGAGCAGTACTTC. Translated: CASSLEGQGVSEQYF.